The 11 T cell receptor beta chains given below trace back to one sample, sequenced in a study of T cell clonality in common variable immunodeficiency. Clones were read by immunoSEQ multiplex PCR, and TCRdb kept only the in-frame ones, dropping some. Observed in the sample are 50,000 to 60,000 clones, none of them singletons. Sequenced: peripheral blood mononuclear cells. These receptors all stem from a person aged 18 to 70 in good health.

This clone was picked up many times. The read terminates 3 residues ahead of where the CDR3 ends, so the germline J gene completes it. This chain links TRBV7-8 with TRBJ1-2, with D unclear. Looked up from germline, CDR1 is SGHVS and CDR2 is FQNEAQ. CDR3 length: 13 residues. The V gene lost 5 bases and the J gene lost 2 bases, with 9 bases spanning the gap. This CDR3 reads CASSQDMNYGYTF. The covered CDR3 bases are TGTGCCAGCAGCCAAGACATGAACTATGGC. The full variable domain, with the rest looked up from reference TRBV7-8 and TRBJ1-2, is GAGVSQSPRYKVAKRGQDVALRCDPISGHVSLFWYQQALGQGPEFLTYFQNEAQLDKSGLPSDRFFAERPEGSVSTLKIQRTQQEDSAVYLCASSQDMNYGYTFGSGTRLTVV.

This clone was recorded many times. With the read ending 3 residues before the CDR3 end, the germline J gene is used to fill in that end. V gene TRBV18 combines with J gene TRBJ2-7, with D possibly being TRBD2 (6 bases). With 2 bases removed from V and 4 bases from J, the gap between germline ends came to 15 bases. The CDR3 spans 15 residues. CDR1 and CDR2 from the germline V gene are KGHSH and LQKENI. The CDR3 loop reads CASSPGGVMLYEQYF. The CDR3 DNA, read in part, is TGTGCCAGCTCACCAGGAGGGGTCATGTTATACGAG.

This clone was observed a few times. The observed sequence ends 3 residues before the CDR3 terminus, with the missing tail filled in from the germline J gene. The chain recombines TRBV7-2 with TRBJ2-7; the D gene is possibly TRBD2 (7 bases). The CDR3 contains 15 residues. V lost 5 bases and J 0 bases, leaving 14 bases between the germline ends. Germline loops: CDR1 SGHTA, CDR2 FQGNSA. The covered CDR3 bases are TGTGCCAGCAGCCCCGAGGGGGGGTACTCCTACGAG. This encodes CASSPEGGYSYE. The whole CDR3 protein reads CASSPEGGYSYEQYF.

This clone was found many times. The read ends 3 residues before the CDR3 terminus; that terminus is restored from the germline J gene. The chain carries TRBV7-9 and TRBJ2-7; 11 bases agree with TRBD1. CDR1 SEHNR and CDR2 FQNEAQ come from the germline V gene (reference sequence). The CDR3 runs 15 residues. Trimming took 4 bases from V and 1 from J; bases not matched to a gene: 3. Partial CDR3 DNA: TGTGCCAGCAGCTCGGGACAGGGGGGTTCCTACGAG. Translation gives CASSSGQGGSYE. The CDR3 in full is CASSSGQGGSYEQYF.

This clone appeared many times. A read error may account for a junction end that differs from germline. The observed sequence ends 3 residues before the CDR3 terminus, with the missing tail filled in from the germline J gene. The genes are TRBV4-2 and TRBJ2-3; 13 bases are shared with TRBD2. The CDR3 spans 15 residues. The germline CDR1 and CDR2 sequences are LGHNA and YNFKEQ. CDR3 protein: CASSPGLAGADTQYF. The sequenced part of the CDR3 DNA is TGCGCCAGCAGCCCTGGACTAGCGGGAGCAGATACG.

This clone was seen repeatedly, ten times or more. Sequencing ends 3 residues short of the CDR3 end; the germline J gene provides the rest. This chain links TRBV6-2 or TRBV6-3 with TRBJ2-3, with a weak D call TRBD2 (5 bases). CDR1 and CDR2 from the germline V gene are MNHEY and SVGEGT. The CDR3 is made up of 14 amino acids. V was cut by 4 bases and J by 4 bases, with 12 bases left in between. The covered CDR3 bases are TGTGCCAGCAGTTTTGGAGGAAGGGCAGATACG. Encoded protein: CASSFGGRADT. The entire CDR3 sequence reads CASSFGGRADTQYF.

This clone has ten or more counts. The read is 3 residues too short to cover the CDR3 end, so that end is filled in from the germline J gene. This chain links TRBV20-1 with TRBJ2-7, with 11 positions matching TRBD2. This CDR3 is 14 amino acids long. Germline trimming cut 6 bases from V and 2 bases from J; bases unmatched to any gene: 6. The germline V gene encodes CDR1 DFQATT and CDR2 SNEGSKA (reference sequence). The CDR3 sequence is CSASGLAGTYEQYF. The covered CDR3 bases are TGCAGTGCCTCCGGACTAGCGGGCACCTACGAG.

This clone was seen ten or more times. The read halts 3 residues ahead of the CDR3 end, with the missing end drawn from the germline J gene. V and J are TRBV2 and TRBJ1-1; 7 nucleotides agree with TRBD1. The CDR3 runs to 16 residues. CDR1 and CDR2 (germline): SNHLY, FYNNEI. V lost 10 bases, J lost 0 bases, and 14 bases stayed unmatched. The CDR3 here is CATLRQGGSVNTEAFF. The covered CDR3 bases are TGTGCCACCCTCCGACAAGGGGGCTCTGTGAACACTGAA.

This clone was found many times. Partial CDR3 DNA: TGTGCCAGCAGCTTAGCCACAGCATTGCCGAACTACGAG. Its protein product is CASSLATALPNYE. The entire CDR3 sequence reads CASSLATALPNYEQYF. The chain has TRBV7-2 and TRBJ2-7; D is unresolved. The read ends 3 residues shy of where the CDR3 ends; the end is completed using the germline J gene. The CDR3 runs 16 residues. The germline gives CDR1 SGHTA, CDR2 FQGNSA. Trimming took 0 bases from V and 3 from J, leaving 15 bases between them. The full variable domain, with the rest looked up from reference TRBV7-2 and TRBJ2-7, is GAGVSQSPSNKVTEKGKDVELRCDPISGHTALYWYRQSLGQGLEFLIYFQGNSAPDKSGLPSDRFSAERTGGSVSTLTIQRTQQEDSAVYLCASSLATALPNYEQYFGPGTRLTVT.

This clone occurred many times. The CDR3 bases that were read are TGTGCCAGCAGGCGCGGGACTAGCGGGACCCGGGATACG. Translation gives CASRRGTSGTRDT. The CDR3 in its entirety is CASRRGTSGTRDTQYF. The chain uses TRBV28 and TRBJ2-3, with 13 bases aligning to TRBD2. The CDR3 goes on 3 residues after the read ends, and that part is filled in from the germline J gene. The CDR3 length is 16 residues. Germline trimming cut 6 bases from V and 6 bases from J; bases unmatched to any gene: 9. Per the germline V gene, CDR1 is MDHEN and CDR2 is SYDVKM.

This clone was seen ten or more times. The missing CDR3 end, 3 residues past where the read stops, is filled in from the germline J gene. J is TRBJ2-7 and V is TRBV29-1; the match to TRBD1 covers 9 bases. The germline V gene has CDR1 SQVTM and CDR2 ANQGSEA. The CDR3 is 13 amino acids. V gave up 7 bases and J gave up 3 bases; unmatched junction bases: 7. The sequenced CDR3 bases are TGCAGCGCTTGGACAGGGGCCCTCTACGAG. Translated, it gives CSAWTGALYE. The complete CDR3 reads CSAWTGALYEQYF.